This T cell receptor beta chain originates from a study of metastatic and nonmetastatic thyroid tumors (dated by TCRdb to about 2020). Turning to the overall study: For patients with malignant and with benign thyroid disease, the researchers compared repertoires between peripheral blood samples and tumor or nodule tissue samples. What the authors observed across the whole study: In both blood and tumor samples, TCR beta diversity was reported to be significantly higher in malignant tumors than in benign nodules.

No treatment had been received by any patient before thyroid surgery. Using T-cell receptor beta sequencing, the study looked back at clinical samples from patients collected from about 2012 to 2018. This clone is regarded as medium-sized (0.01 to 0.1%). What antigen it recognizes has not been identified. Base qualities are missing; no much larger clone stands one base away. The germline V gene sets CDR1 to MNHEY and CDR2 to SVGAGI. Unmatched junction bases come to 5, with V trimmed by 0 bases and J by 1 base. Including cysteine and phenylalanine, the CDR3 has 16 amino acids. CDR3 DNA only is kept here, 48 bases in frame from base 1. Libraries were made using PCR. The instrument was an Illumina HiSeq 4000. High-throughput sequencing was used to profile the TCR beta-chain CDR3 region of each patient. As for how the authors treated the data: Drawing on CDR3 differences between clinicopathological groups, the researchers built a classifier meant to tell apart patients with distant-metastatic papillary thyroid cancer. The Shannon index was used to assess repertoire diversity, and the Morisita-Horn index was used to assess tumor-blood repertoire similarity. TCRdb's own reprocessing of the public reads used fastp at Q25 and MiXCR and kept productive beta chains. Clone size and V and J calls follow TCRdb, not the original study. This sample is represented by about 35,000 clones; around 20% of them were singletons. The ten largest make up around 20% of the sample.

The receptor was derived from a female donor with papillary thyroid cancer or a benign thyroid nodule (not recorded which). Some clones in this sample may be carry-over from other donors' samples. The rearrangement joined TRBV6-5 to TRBJ2-7; TRBD1 fits 8 bases in the junction. Source material: blood. Here is the DNA: TGTGCCAGCAGTTACTCGGGAGGACAGGGATCCTACGAGCAGTACTTC. Its coded protein is CASSYSGGQGSYEQYF.